The T cell receptor (beta chain) described here comes from a study of blood T cell repertoires in COVID-19. Overall study context: Acute and convalescent COVID-19 samples came from the United States, Italy and Spain. The analysed material was cDNA or gDNA that came from T cells, B-cell-depleted T cells, or PBMCs.

Per the authors' pipeline: Using reference gene primer amplification, nucleated cell counts were estimated. Generated by immunoSEQ multiplex PCR, the TCRdb table keeps only in-frame clones and is missing some. V, J and clone size reflect that table, while D and trimming were determined from the DNA. This sample has some 150,000 clones; about 80% occur once, and the top ten carry approximately 5%. Germline V CDR1 and CDR2: MNHEY, SVGEGT. V lost 5 bases and J lost 0, with 5 bases in between. This CDR3 comprises 12 residues. The clonotype originates from a human donor in a cohort sampled during active COVID-19. The chain uses TRBV6-2 or TRBV6-3 and TRBJ2-7; D gene unclear. The sequenced material came from peripheral blood. The CDR3 DNA reads as TGTGCCAGCAGTCTGTTCTCCTACGAGCAGTACTTC. Translation gives CASSLFSYEQYF.